The sequence of this T cell receptor (beta chain) was determined in a study of T cell repertoires in cytomegalovirus infection (dated by TCRdb to between 2018 and 2021). Background for the entire study: Donor HLA type was relevant to the analysis, as public TCR beta signatures indicated carriage of CMV infection together with the matching HLA type.

Sequencing instrument: Illumina HiSeq 1500. The raw public reads went through TCRdb reprocessing: fastp at Q25, MiXCR clone calling, in-frame beta chains kept. Identical CDR3 protein sequences are pooled into one entry, listed with their most common genes and DNA. Here the sample has 200,000 to 250,000 distinct CDR3 sequences; roughly 20% occur a single time. Roughly 20% of the sample belongs to the ten largest clones. V is cut by 0 bases and J by 4 bases, and the space between the germline ends is 4 bases. The CDR3 spans 13 residues, from the cysteine through the phenylalanine. CDR3 DNA is the only sequence kept; it has 39 bases, read in frame from the first base. CDR1 and CDR2, per the germline V gene, are SGHDN and FVKESK. The table lists this clonotype with many counts. This clone's antigen is unknown. Per-base qualities were not stored, and no clone one base away is much larger. The study at large found these results: In both this cohort and an independent cohort of 352 donors, the cumulative frequency of public TCR beta family members distinguished carriers of CMV infection plus the relevant HLA type. The ex vivo response was dominated by HLA-C-restricted CMV-specific TCR beta clonotypes, which also provided the single most frequent clonotype in two of eight donors.

This chain is built from TRBV14 and TRBJ1-3; no D segment can be confidently identified. This clonotype was sampled from a human donor in good health (CMV status not recorded). Some clones in this sample may be carry-over from other donors' samples. The sequencing sample was made of CD8+ T cells from PBMCs. The CDR3 region reads CASSQDRGNTIYF. The DNA reads TGTGCCAGCAGCCAAGATAGAGGAAACACCATATATTTT.